The 26 T cell receptor beta chains below all came from one sample that was sequenced in a study of early T cells in non-severe SARS-CoV-2 infection (dated by TCRdb to the early 2020s). Library preparation was by 5' RACE. The instrument was a NextSeq 500. Through fastp at Q25 and MiXCR, TCRdb rebuilt clones from the public reads, retaining in-frame beta chains. Here each entry gathers all rows of one CDR3 protein and keeps the most common genes and DNA. The sample table contains 25,000 to 40,000 distinct CDR3 sequences; only one count was recorded for around 4.6% of them. The ten largest clones add up to 7.9% of the sample. The specimen was whole blood. These receptors were collected from an adult who was a healthcare worker with PCR-confirmed SARS-CoV-2 infection or an uninfected control (not recorded which).

This clonotype was picked up a small number of times. The genes are TRBV20-1 and TRBJ2-3; tentatively, D is TRBD1 (8 bases). Germline V CDR1 and CDR2: DFQATT, SNEGSKA (reference sequence). With 4 bases removed from V and 0 bases from J, the gap between germline ends came to 14 bases. The CDR3 extends over 15 amino acids. The CDR3 DNA follows: TGCAGTGCTATTGCGGGGGACAGGAGCACAGATACGCAGTATTTT. It encodes CSAIAGDRSTDTQYF.

This chain links TRBV10-2 with TRBJ1-5; 7 nucleotides agree with TRBD1. After removal of 10 bases from V and 4 bases from J, the junction contained 7 bases not matched to a gene. The CDR3 consists of 13 residues. Germline CDR1 reads WSHSY; CDR2 reads SAAADI. CDR3 in amino acids: CAITQGVNQPQHF. In DNA form, the CDR3 reads TGCGCCATCACGCAGGGGGTGAATCAGCCCCAGCATTTT.

This clonotype was observed many times. V gene TRBV25-1 combines with J gene TRBJ1-5, with D possibly TRBD1 on 5 matching bases. Germline V lookup: CDR1 MGHDK, CDR2 SYGVNS. The CDR3 covers 15 residues. V was shortened by 3 bases and J by 3 bases, with 12 bases between the two germline ends. The CDR3 protein is CASSEGGGFNQPQHF. The CDR3, as DNA: TGTGCCAGCAGTGAGGGCGGGGGATTCAATCAGCCCCAGCATTTT.

This clonotype was observed a few times. The chain carries TRBV6-5 and TRBJ1-2; TRBD1 agrees at 11 bases. Unmatched junction bases numbered 9, after V lost 6 bases and J lost 9 bases. The CDR3 is 14 residues long. Germline lookup yields CDR1 MNHEY and CDR2 SVGAGI. The CDR3 DNA sequence: TGTGCCAGCAGATCCGGGACAGGGGGTAGAAGCTACACCTTC. Amino acids: CASRSGTGGRSYTF.

This clonotype was observed many times. The chain has TRBV4-3 and TRBJ1-5; D remains ambiguous. The germline gives CDR1 LGHNA, CDR2 YSLEER. This CDR3 comprises 17 residues. Trimming shortened V by 0 bases and J by 0 bases, and 12 bases separated the two germline ends. CDR3 in DNA: TGCGCCAGCAGCCAAGATCGGGGAGGATATAGCAATCAGCCCCAGCATTTT. Translating gives CASSQDRGGYSNQPQHF.

This clonotype occurred many times. The V and J genes are TRBV28 and TRBJ2-7, with TRBD1 as a possible D gene (6 bases). V was pared by 9 bases and J by 0 bases, with 15 bases between. Germline CDR1 and CDR2: MDHEN and SYDVKM. The CDR3 runs 14 residues. The CDR3 DNA is TGTGCCAGTTTAGACAGGATGAGCTCCTACGAGCAGTACTTC. It is translated as CASLDRMSSYEQYF.

The rearrangement joins TRBV28 to TRBJ2-7, with a possible D match to TRBD2 (5 bases). V lost 2 bases and J lost 7, with 9 bases in between. The CDR3 is 12 amino acids. Germline V lookup: CDR1 MDHEN, CDR2 SYDVKM. CDR3: CASSLPGIEQYF. As DNA, the CDR3 is TGTGCCAGCAGTTTACCGGGGATAGAGCAGTACTTC.

The chain combines TRBV5-1 with TRBJ2-2, with 8 bases identical to TRBD1. Germline V gene lookup returns CDR1 SGHRS and CDR2 YFSETQ. CDR3 length: 15 amino acids. J gave up 2 bases and V 4 bases, and 4 bases lay outside the gene matches. The CDR3 DNA reads as TGCGCCAGCAGCGGGGGACAGGATAACACCGGGGAGCTGTTTTTT. Translation: CASSGGQDNTGELFF.

In its sample, this clonotype was seen many times. The chain couples TRBV30 to TRBJ2-2; D is ambiguous. The CDR3 has 13 residues. CDR1 and CDR2 (germline): GTSNPN, SVGIG (reference sequence). V lost 0 bases and J 4 bases, leaving 6 bases between the germline ends. CDR3 protein: CAWSVASTGELFF. Written as DNA, the CDR3 is TGTGCCTGGAGTGTAGCCTCCACCGGGGAGCTGTTTTTT.

On this clonotype: A read error may be the cause here, since a much bigger clone is one base away. The chain links TRBV30 to TRBJ1-6, with a tentative D call TRBD1 (5 bases). V gave up 4 bases and J gave up 9 bases, with 13 bases separating them. This CDR3 is 13 amino acids long. The V gene's germline CDR1 is GTSNPN and CDR2 SVGIG (reference sequence). The DNA for the CDR3 is TGTGCCTGGATTGTAATGGGGGTTTCACCCCTCCACTTT. It translates to CAWIVMGVSPLHF.

This clonotype appeared a few times. This chain joins TRBV10-3 and TRBJ2-3; 12 bases map to TRBD2. The CDR3 is 17 residues long. V dropped 6 bases and J dropped 4; count of bases not matched to a gene: 11. Per germline, CDR1 ENHRY and CDR2 SYGVKD. This chain's CDR3 is CAISEPTSGGFADTQYF. CDR3 nucleotides: TGTGCCATCAGCGAGCCCACTAGCGGGGGGTTTGCAGATACGCAGTATTTT.

In its sample, this clonotype was seen many times. The chain has TRBV7-2 and TRBJ1-2; 7 bases fit TRBD1. Germline loops: CDR1 SGHTA, CDR2 FQGNSA. Trimming removed 4 bases from V and 8 bases from J; junction bases left unmatched: 4. This CDR3 comprises 12 residues. This CDR3 reads CASSSQGQGYTF. For the CDR3, the DNA is TGTGCCAGCAGCTCACAGGGGCAGGGCTACACCTTC. The full variable domain, in which reference TRBV7-2 and TRBJ1-2 provide the parts outside the CDR3, is GAGVSQSPSNKVTEKGKDVELRCDPISGHTALYWYRQSLGQGLEFLIYFQGNSAPDKSGLPSDRFSAERTGGSVSTLTIQRTQQEDSAVYLCASSSQGQGYTFGSGTRLTVV.

This clonotype was picked up many times. The rearrangement links TRBV30 to TRBJ2-5, with 15 bases that match TRBD2. The V and J ends lost 2 bases and 7 bases, in that order; junction bases with no gene match: 8. This CDR3 contains 16 residues. The germline V gene encodes CDR1 GTSNPN and CDR2 SVGIG (reference sequence). CDR3 loop: CAWSHPSGLAGGTQYF. CDR3 DNA: TGTGCCTGGAGTCACCCGTCGGGACTAGCGGGGGGGACCCAGTACTTC.

The J gene is TRBJ2-1, the V gene TRBV12-3 or TRBV12-4; TRBD1 or TRBD2 may be the D gene (5 bases each). Trimming shortened V by 6 bases and J by 7 bases, and 13 bases separated the two germline ends. This CDR3 region has 13 residues. The CDR3 nucleotides are TGTGCCAGCAGCCGGGGACGGTTAAATGAGCAGTTCTTC. The encoded protein is CASSRGRLNEQFF.

This clonotype is judged medium-sized. The CDR3 loop reads CASSHVQGSGANVLTF. The CDR3 DNA reads as TGTGCCAGCAGCCACGTACAGGGGTCTGGGGCCAACGTCCTGACTTTC. The chain links TRBV5-6 to TRBJ2-6; 7 bases align to TRBD1. The junction had 5 bases not matched to a gene; V was cut back by 4 bases and J by 1 base. CDR1 and CDR2 from the germline V gene are SGHDT and YYEEEE. The CDR3 loop spans 16 amino acids.

This clonotype appeared a few times. V gene TRBV5-1 combines with J gene TRBJ1-5; D unresolved. The V gene lost 0 bases and the J gene lost 5 bases, with 12 bases spanning the gap. CDR3 length: 15 residues. CDR1 and CDR2 (germline): SGHRS, YFSETQ. This chain's CDR3 is CASSLDRFSDQPQHF. The CDR3 coding sequence is TGCGCCAGCAGCTTGGATCGGTTTAGTGATCAGCCCCAGCATTTT.

This clonotype has ten or more counts. This rearrangement joins TRBV7-2 to TRBJ1-1; D is uncertain. V lost 5 bases and J 5 bases, leaving 12 bases between the germline ends. CDR1 SGHTA and CDR2 FQGNSA come from the germline V gene. The CDR3 runs to 13 residues. CDR3 sequence: CASSPPLGTEAFF. Written as DNA, the CDR3 is TGTGCCAGCAGCCCCCCCCTGGGGACTGAAGCTTTCTTT.

This clonotype was counted ten times or more. This chain uses TRBV14 with TRBJ1-1; no clear D. The CDR3 has 14 residues. Deletions cut 1 base from V and 0 bases from J, with 6 bases between. The germline gives CDR1 SGHDN, CDR2 FVKESK. This CDR3 reads CASSQAGMNTEAFF. DNA for the CDR3: TGTGCCAGCAGCCAAGCAGGCATGAACACTGAAGCTTTCTTT.

The sample holds many counts of this clonotype. This chain joins TRBV28 and TRBJ1-1, with D possibly being TRBD1 (6 bases). This CDR3 region has 13 residues. Trimming cost V 6 bases and J 3 bases, with 11 bases left between them. Germline V gene lookup returns CDR1 MDHEN and CDR2 SYDVKM. The CDR3 loop is CASRAHRDTEAFF. Here the CDR3 DNA reads TGTGCCAGCAGAGCACACAGGGACACTGAAGCTTTCTTT. Combining the CDR3 with reference TRBV28 and TRBJ1-1 gives the whole variable domain DVKVTQSSRYLVKRTGEKVFLECVQDMDHENMFWYRQDPGLGLRLIYFSYDVKMKEKGDIPEGYSVSREKKERFSLILESASTNQTSMYLCASRAHRDTEAFFGQGTRLTVV.

This clonotype has at least ten counts. The chain carries TRBV7-6 and TRBJ1-1; 7 bases line up with TRBD1. V shed 5 bases and J 4 bases; nucleotides not matched to a gene: 4. The CDR3 has 13 amino acids. CDR1 SGHVS and CDR2 FNYEAQ come from the germline V gene. The CDR3 nucleotides read TGTGCCAGCAGCCCCCCAGGGGGCACTGAAGCTTTCTTT. It codes for CASSPPGGTEAFF.

This clonotype appeared many times. The genes are TRBV20-1 and TRBJ2-7; a weak D match, TRBD2 (5 bases). V was pared by 3 bases and J by 1 base, with 10 bases between. The CDR3 is made up of 13 amino acids. The germline V gene has CDR1 DFQATT and CDR2 SNEGSKA (reference sequence). CDR3 DNA: TGCAGTGCTAGCGGGGAGTCTTCCTACGAGCAGTACTTC. This gives the protein CSASGESSYEQYF.

This clonotype was detected ten times or more. The chain joins TRBV4-3 to TRBJ2-3; the D is unclear. This CDR3 region has 16 residues. The germline V gene has CDR1 LGHNA and CDR2 YSLEER. V was pared by 0 bases and J by 2 bases, with 12 bases between. The CDR3 DNA is TGCGCCAGCAGCCAAGATTCTGGGCTTTTCACAGATACGCAGTATTTT. Amino acid sequence: CASSQDSGLFTDTQYF.

The chain is built from TRBV5-1 and TRBJ2-2, with a tentative D call TRBD2 (6 bases). The CDR3 covers 17 residues. The V end lost 0 bases, the J end lost 0 bases, and 12 bases lay between the germline ends. CDR1 SGHRS and CDR2 YFSETQ come from the germline V gene. The CDR3 region is CASSLVAGIANTGELFF. DNA of the CDR3: TGCGCCAGCAGCTTGGTGGCGGGAATCGCGAACACCGGGGAGCTGTTTTTT.

The sample holds a few counts of this clonotype. The chain carries TRBV21-1 and TRBJ2-5; the DNA was not compared with TRBD1, the D call given in the table. TRBV21-1 is flagged as a pseudogene. This CDR3 is 16 amino acids long. CDR3 DNA sequence: TGTGCCAGCAGCAAAGAGACAGGGAAGGGGCAAGAGACCCAGTACTTC. Protein: CASSKETGKGQETQYF.

This clonotype was seen repeatedly, ten times or more. This chain uses TRBV27 with TRBJ1-4; no clear D gene. This CDR3 has 15 residues. Trimming shortened V by 2 bases and J by 8 bases, and 15 bases separated the two germline ends. Per the germline V gene, CDR1 is MNHEY and CDR2 is SMNVEV (reference sequence). The CDR3 region is CASSLAGRFGEKLFF. The CDR3 DNA follows: TGTGCCAGCAGTTTAGCCGGACGGTTCGGGGAAAAACTGTTTTTT.

This clonotype was picked up a small number of times. The chain couples TRBV12-5 to TRBJ1-1; unclear D gene. Germline V gene data show CDR1 as LGHNT and CDR2 as FRNRAP. The CDR3 extends over 15 amino acids. Trimming removed 2 bases from V and 1 base from J, with 11 bases in between. The CDR3 DNA follows: TGTGCTAGTGGTTTGATGCCCGACGGGAACACTGAAGCTTTCTTT. As protein: CASGLMPDGNTEAFF.